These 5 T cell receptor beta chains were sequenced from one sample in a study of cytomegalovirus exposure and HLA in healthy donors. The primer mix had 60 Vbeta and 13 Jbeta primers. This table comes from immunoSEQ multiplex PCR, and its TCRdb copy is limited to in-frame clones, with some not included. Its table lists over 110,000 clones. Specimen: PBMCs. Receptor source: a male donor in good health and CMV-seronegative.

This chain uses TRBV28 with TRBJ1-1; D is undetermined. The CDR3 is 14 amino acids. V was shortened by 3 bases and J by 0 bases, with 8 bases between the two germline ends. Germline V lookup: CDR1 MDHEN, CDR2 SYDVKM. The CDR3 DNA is TGTGCCAGCAGTTTGCACATCATGAACACTGAAGCTTTCTTT. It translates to CASSLHIMNTEAFF.

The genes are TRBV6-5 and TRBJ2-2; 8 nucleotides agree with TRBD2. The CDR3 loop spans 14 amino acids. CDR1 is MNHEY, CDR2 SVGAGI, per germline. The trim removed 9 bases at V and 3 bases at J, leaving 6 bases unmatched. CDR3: CASSGTRDTGELFF. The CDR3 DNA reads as TGTGCCAGTAGCGGGACCCGAGACACCGGGGAGCTGTTTTTT.

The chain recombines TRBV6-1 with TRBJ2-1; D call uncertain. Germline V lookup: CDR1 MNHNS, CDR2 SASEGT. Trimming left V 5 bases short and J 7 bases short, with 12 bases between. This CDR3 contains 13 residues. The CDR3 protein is CASSPQVVNEQFF. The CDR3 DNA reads TGTGCCAGCAGTCCTCAGGTGGTAAATGAGCAGTTCTTC.

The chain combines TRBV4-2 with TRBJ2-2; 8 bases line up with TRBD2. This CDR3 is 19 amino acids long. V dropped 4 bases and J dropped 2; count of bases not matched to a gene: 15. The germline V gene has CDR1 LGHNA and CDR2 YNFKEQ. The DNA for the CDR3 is TGTGCCAGCAGCCCCCGCCCGGGTAGCGGGGTGCTAAACACCGGGGAGCTGTTTTTT. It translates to CASSPRPGSGVLNTGELFF.

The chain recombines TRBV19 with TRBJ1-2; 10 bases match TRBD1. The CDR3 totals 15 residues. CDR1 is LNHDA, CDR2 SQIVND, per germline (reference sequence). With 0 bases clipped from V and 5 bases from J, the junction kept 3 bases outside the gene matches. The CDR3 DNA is TGTGCCAGTAGTATAGAGGGGACAGGGGTGTATGGCTACACCTTC. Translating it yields CASSIEGTGVYGYTF.